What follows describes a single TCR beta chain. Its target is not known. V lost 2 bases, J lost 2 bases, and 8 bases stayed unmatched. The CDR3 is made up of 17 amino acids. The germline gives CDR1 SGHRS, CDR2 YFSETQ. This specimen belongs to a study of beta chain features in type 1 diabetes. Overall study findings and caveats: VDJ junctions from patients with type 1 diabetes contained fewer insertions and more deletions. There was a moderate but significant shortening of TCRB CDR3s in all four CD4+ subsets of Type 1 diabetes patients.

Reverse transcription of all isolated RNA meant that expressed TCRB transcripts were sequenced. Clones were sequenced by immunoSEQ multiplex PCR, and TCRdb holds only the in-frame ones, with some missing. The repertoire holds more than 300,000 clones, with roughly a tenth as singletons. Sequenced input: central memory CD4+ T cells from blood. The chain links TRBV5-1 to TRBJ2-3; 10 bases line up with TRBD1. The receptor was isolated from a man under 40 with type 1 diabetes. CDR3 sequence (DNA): TGCGCCAGCAGCTTCGCCGGGACAGGGGATAACACAGATACGCAGTATTTT. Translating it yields CASSFAGTGDNTDTQYF.